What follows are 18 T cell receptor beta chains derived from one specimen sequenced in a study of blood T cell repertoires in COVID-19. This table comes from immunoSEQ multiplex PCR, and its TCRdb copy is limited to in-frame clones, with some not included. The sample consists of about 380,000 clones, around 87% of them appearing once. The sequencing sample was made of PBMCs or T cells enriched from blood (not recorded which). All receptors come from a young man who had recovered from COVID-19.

This chain's CDR3 is CAWSSGQGNQPQHF. DNA for the CDR3: TGTGCCTGGAGTTCGGGACAGGGGAATCAGCCCCAGCATTTT. V usage is TRBV30 and J usage is TRBJ1-5, with 10 nucleotides matching TRBD1. Per the germline V gene, CDR1 is GTSNPN and CDR2 is SVGIG (reference sequence). V gave up 2 bases and J gave up 4 bases; unmatched junction bases: 2. CDR3 length: 14 residues. The whole variable domain, filled in from reference TRBV30 and TRBJ1-5, reads SQTIHQWPATLVQPVGSPLSLECTVEGTSNPNLYWYRQAAGRGLQLLFYSVGIGQISSEVPQNLSASRPQDRQFILSSKKLLLSDSGFYLCAWSSGQGNQPQHFGDGTRLSIL.

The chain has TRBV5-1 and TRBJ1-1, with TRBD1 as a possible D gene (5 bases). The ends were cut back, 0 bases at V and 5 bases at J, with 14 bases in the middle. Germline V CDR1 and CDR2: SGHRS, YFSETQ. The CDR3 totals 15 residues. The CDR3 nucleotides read TGCGCCAGCAGCTTGGACCCAGGGCGGAAGACTGAAGCTTTCTTT. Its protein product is CASSLDPGRKTEAFF.

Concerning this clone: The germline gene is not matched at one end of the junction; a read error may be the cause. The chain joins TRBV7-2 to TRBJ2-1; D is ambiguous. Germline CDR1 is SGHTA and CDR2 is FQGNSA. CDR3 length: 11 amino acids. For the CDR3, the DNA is TGTGCCAGCAGCCTCTACGATGAGCAGTTCTTC. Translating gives CASSLYDEQFF.

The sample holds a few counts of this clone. The CDR3 region is CSVGQAYNQPQHF. CDR3 nucleotide sequence: TGCAGCGTTGGACAGGCGTACAATCAGCCCCAGCATTTT. The V and J genes are TRBV29-1 and TRBJ1-5; weak D call: TRBD1 (6 bases). The ends were cut back, 4 bases at V and 3 bases at J, with 10 bases in the middle. The CDR3 has 13 amino acids. Per the germline V gene, CDR1 is SQVTM and CDR2 is ANQGSEA. The complete variable domain, with remaining parts taken from reference TRBV29-1 and TRBJ1-5, reads SAVISQKPSRDICQRGTSLTIQCQVDSQVTMMFWYRQQPGQSLTLIATANQGSEATYESGFVIDKFPISRPNLTFSTLTVSNMSPEDSSIYLCSVGQAYNQPQHFGDGTRLSIL.

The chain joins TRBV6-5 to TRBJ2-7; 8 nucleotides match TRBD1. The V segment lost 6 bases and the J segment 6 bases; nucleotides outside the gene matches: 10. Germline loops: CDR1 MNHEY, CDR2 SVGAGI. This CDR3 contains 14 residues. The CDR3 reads CASRRQGPLGEQYF. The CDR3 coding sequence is TGTGCCAGCAGACGACAGGGGCCCTTGGGCGAGCAGTACTTC.

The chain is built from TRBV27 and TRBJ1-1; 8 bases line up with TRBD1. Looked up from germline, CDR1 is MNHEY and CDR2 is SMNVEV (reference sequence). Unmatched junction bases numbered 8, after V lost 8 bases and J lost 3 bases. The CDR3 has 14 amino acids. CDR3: CASLNQGAYTEAFF. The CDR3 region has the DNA TGTGCCAGCCTAAACCAGGGGGCTTACACTGAAGCTTTCTTT.

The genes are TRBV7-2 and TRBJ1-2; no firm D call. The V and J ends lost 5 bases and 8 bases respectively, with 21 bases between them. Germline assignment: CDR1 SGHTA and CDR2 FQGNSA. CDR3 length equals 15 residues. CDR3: CASSGEGTASGGYTF. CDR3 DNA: TGTGCCAGCAGCGGGGAAGGCACAGCGTCGGGGGGCTACACCTTC. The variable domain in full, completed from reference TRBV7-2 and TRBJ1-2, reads GAGVSQSPSNKVTEKGKDVELRCDPISGHTALYWYRQSLGQGLEFLIYFQGNSAPDKSGLPSDRFSAERTGGSVSTLTIQRTQQEDSAVYLCASSGEGTASGGYTFGSGTRLTVV.

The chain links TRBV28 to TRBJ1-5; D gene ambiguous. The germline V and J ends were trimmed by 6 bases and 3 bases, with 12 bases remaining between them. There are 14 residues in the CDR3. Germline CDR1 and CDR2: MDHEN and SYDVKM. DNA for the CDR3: TGTGCCAGCAGGCAGGCGGGGAACAATCAGCCCCAGCATTTT. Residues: CASRQAGNNQPQHF.

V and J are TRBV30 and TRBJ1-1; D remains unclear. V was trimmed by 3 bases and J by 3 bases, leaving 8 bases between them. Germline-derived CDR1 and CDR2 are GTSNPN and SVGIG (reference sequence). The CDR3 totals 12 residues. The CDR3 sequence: CAWSPRYTEAFF. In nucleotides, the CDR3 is TGTGCCTGGAGCCCGAGGTACACTGAAGCTTTCTTT.

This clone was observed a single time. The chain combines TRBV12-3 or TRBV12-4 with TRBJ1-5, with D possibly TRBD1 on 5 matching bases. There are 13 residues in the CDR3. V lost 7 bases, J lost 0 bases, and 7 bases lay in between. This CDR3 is CASTQASNQPQHF. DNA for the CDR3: TGTGCCAGCACACAGGCTAGCAATCAGCCCCAGCATTTT.

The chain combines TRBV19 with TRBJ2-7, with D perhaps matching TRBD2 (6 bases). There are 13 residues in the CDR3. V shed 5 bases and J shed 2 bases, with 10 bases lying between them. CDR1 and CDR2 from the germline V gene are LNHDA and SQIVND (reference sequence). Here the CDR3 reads CASSAGSTYEQYF. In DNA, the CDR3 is TGTGCCAGTAGTGCCGGGAGCACCTACGAGCAGTACTTC.

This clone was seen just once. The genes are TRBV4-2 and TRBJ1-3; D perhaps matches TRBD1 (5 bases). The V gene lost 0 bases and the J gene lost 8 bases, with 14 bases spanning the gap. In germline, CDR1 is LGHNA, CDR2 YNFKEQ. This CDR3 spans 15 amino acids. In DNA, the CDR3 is TGTGCCAGCAGCCAAGATTGGTCAGGGTTGGACACCATATATTTT. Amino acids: CASSQDWSGLDTIYF.

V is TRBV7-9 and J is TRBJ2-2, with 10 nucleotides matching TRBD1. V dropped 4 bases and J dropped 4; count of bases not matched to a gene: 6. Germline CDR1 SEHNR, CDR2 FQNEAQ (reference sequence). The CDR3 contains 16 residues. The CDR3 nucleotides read TGTGCCAGCAGCTCCCGGGACAGGGGTGCCACCGGGGAGCTGTTTTTT. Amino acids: CASSSRDRGATGELFF.

The chain's CDR3 is CASSFGTGDYEQYF. CDR3 nucleotides: TGCGCCAGCAGCTTCGGGACAGGGGACTACGAGCAGTACTTC. The V gene is TRBV4-1, the J gene TRBJ2-7, with 10 bases aligning to TRBD1. This CDR3 region has 14 residues. The V gene's germline CDR1 is MGHRA and CDR2 YSYEKL. With V trimmed by 5 bases and J by 3 bases, 4 bases remained unmatched.

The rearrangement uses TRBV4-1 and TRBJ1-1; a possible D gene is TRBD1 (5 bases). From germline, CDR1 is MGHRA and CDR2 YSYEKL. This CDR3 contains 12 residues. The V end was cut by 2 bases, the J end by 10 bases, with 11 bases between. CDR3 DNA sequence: TGCGCCAGCAGCCAACAGGGTTCGGGAGCTTTCTTT. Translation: CASSQQGSGAFF.

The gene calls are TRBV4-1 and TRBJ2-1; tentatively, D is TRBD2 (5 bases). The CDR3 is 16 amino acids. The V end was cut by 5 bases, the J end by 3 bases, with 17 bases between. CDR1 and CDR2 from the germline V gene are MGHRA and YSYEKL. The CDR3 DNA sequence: TGCGCCAGCAGCATAGGGAGTCCACGGGACTACAATGAGCAGTTCTTC. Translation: CASSIGSPRDYNEQFF.

CDR3 region: CASSPAGQGVYGYTF. CDR3 coding DNA: TGTGCCAGCTCACCAGCTGGCCAGGGGGTCTATGGCTACACCTTC. The chain recombines TRBV18 with TRBJ1-2, with 7 nucleotides matching TRBD1. This CDR3 is 15 amino acids long. Trimming removed 2 bases from V and 4 bases from J; junction bases left unmatched: 7. Germline V gene lookup returns CDR1 KGHSH and CDR2 LQKENI.

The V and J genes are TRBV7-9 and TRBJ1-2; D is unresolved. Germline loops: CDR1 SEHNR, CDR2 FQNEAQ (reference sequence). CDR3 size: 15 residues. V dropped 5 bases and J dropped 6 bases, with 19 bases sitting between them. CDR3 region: CASSPGPNGFNGYTF. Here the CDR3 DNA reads TGTGCCAGCAGCCCAGGCCCAAATGGGTTCAATGGCTACACCTTC.